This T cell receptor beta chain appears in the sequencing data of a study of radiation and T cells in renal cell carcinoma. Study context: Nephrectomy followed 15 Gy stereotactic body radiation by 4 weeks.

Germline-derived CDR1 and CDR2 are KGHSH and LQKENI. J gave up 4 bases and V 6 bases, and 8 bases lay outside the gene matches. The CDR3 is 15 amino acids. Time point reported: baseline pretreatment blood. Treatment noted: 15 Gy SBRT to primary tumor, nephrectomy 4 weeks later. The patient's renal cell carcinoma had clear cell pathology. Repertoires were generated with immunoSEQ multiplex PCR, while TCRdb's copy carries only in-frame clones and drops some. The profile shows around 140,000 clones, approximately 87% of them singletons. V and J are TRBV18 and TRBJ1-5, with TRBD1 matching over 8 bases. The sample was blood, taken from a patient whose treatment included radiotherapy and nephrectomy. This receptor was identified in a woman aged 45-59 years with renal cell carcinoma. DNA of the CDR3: TGTGCCAGCTCCTCAGGGGGCAATGGTAATCAGCCCCAGCATTTT. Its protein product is CASSSGGNGNQPQHF.